The rows below give T cell receptor beta chains drawn from one sample of a study of blood T cell repertoires in COVID-19. Measured with immunoSEQ multiplex PCR; TCRdb has only the in-frame clones, and not every one. The repertoire holds about 150,000 clones, with just under 85% as singletons. Sequenced sample: peripheral blood. The receptor set was obtained from an older woman with acute or convalescent COVID-19. Each CDR3 is given with its conserved first and last residue. The D gene is left open where the match is weak. Not every row has a clone size; where given, it reads once, few, many or a size class.

TRBJ2-1 - - TRBV5-1 TGCGCCAGCAGCTTGAGGGACTCCTCCTACAATGAGCAGTTCTTC CASSLRDSSYNEQFF
TRBJ1-5 - few TRBV7-9 TGTGCCAGCAGCTCAACGAGGGGGAGCAATCAGCCCCAGCATTTT CASSSTRGSNQPQHF
TRBJ2-2 - - TRBV27 TGTGCCAGCAGTTTAAGGGGAACGAACACCGGGGAGCTGTTTTTT CASSLRGTNTGELFF
TRBJ1-6 - - TRBV6-5 TGTGCCAGCAGGTCCGTGGAGAATTCACCCCTCCACTTT CASRSVENSPLHF
TRBJ1-5 - once TRBV18 TGTGCCAGCTCACCGACAGCCCTGGGAAATCAGCCCCAGCATTTT CASSPTALGNQPQHF
TRBJ2-2 TRBD1 - TRBV2 TGTGCCAGCAGTGGGCCGGGACAGGGGGTGATCCGGGAGCTGTTTTTT CASSGPGQGVIRELFF
TRBJ1-4 TRBD1 once TRBV19 TGTGCCAGCGTAGACAGGGGGACTAATGAAAAACTGTTTTTT CASVDRGTNEKLFF
TRBJ2-7 TRBD1 - TRBV10-3 TGTGCCATCAGTGGTCAGGGGGACGCGGTAGTGGGCTACGAGCAGTACTTC CAISGQGDAVVGYEQYF
TRBJ2-2 TRBD2 - TRBV27 TGTGCCAGCAGTTCGAGACTAGCGAGTACCGGGGAGCTGTTTTTT CASSSRLASTGELFF
TRBJ2-3 - - TRBV7-9 TGTGCCAGCAGCCAGGACACAGATACGCAGTATTTT CASSQDTDTQYF
TRBJ1-6 TRBD1 - TRBV30 TGTGCCTGGAGTACAGGGACAGGGATTTCACCCCTCCACTTT CAWSTGTGISPLHF
TRBJ2-3 - - TRBV6-5 TGTGCCAGCTATTTAGGAGGCAGCAACACAGATACGCAGTATTTT CASYLGGSNTDTQYF
TRBJ1-4 - - TRBV7-9 TGTGCCAGCAGCTCGACTCCCATAAGGGGTAACGAAAAACTGTTTTTT CASSSTPIRGNEKLFF
TRBJ1-5 - - TRBV18 TGTGCCAGCTCATTAACAGGGTCCGTGACTAATCAGCCCCAGCATTTT CASSLTGSVTNQPQHF
TRBJ2-7 - - TRBV2 TGTGCCAGCAGTCCACAGGGAGCGACCCCCTACGAGCAGTACTTC CASSPQGATPYEQYF
TRBJ1-5 - - TRBV30 TGTGCCTGGAAGGCGGGTACAGGCAATCAGCCCCAGCATTTT CAWKAGTGNQPQHF
TRBJ2-2 - medium-sized TRBV27 TGTGCCAGCAGTCCCAGTTACACCGGGGAGCTGTTTTTT CASSPSYTGELFF
TRBJ1-1 TRBD1 - TRBV19 TGTGCCAGTAGTACCCTAGGACAGGTTAAGTCTTCTTTCTTT CASSTLGQVKSSFF
TRBJ2-1 - - TRBV9 TGTGCCAGCAGCGCCGGAGGTAGCCGACTTCAGTACAATGAGCAGTTCTTC CASSAGGSRLQYNEQFF
TRBJ1-2 TRBD1 - TRBV3-1/TRBV3-2 TGTGCCAGCAGCCAACCAGGGGGCGCGGGGGGCTACACCTTC CASSQPGGAGGYTF
TRBJ1-2 - once TRBV9 TGTGCCAGCAGCGACGGACAGCTGAACTATGGCTACACCTTC CASSDGQLNYGYTF
TRBJ2-2 TRBD2 - TRBV5-6 TGTGCCAGCAGCCCGCCTTCGGGACTAGCGGGGGGTGCCACCGGGGAGCTGTTTTTT CASSPPSGLAGGATGELFF
TRBJ1-6 TRBD1 - TRBV24-1 TGTGCCACCAGTGACAGGGACAGGGGGCTACAATCCCCATATAATTCACCCCTCCACTTT CATSDRDRGLQSPYNSPLHF
TRBJ2-1 TRBD2 few TRBV5-8 TGTGCCAGCAGCCTGCGACTAGCGACCTACAATGAGCAGTTCTTC CASSLRLATYNEQFF
TRBJ1-6 - - TRBV15 TGTGCCACCAGCATTGGCTCCCCGAGGGGGAACCCCCTCCACTTT CATSIGSPRGNPLHF
TRBJ2-7 - - TRBV2 TGTGCCAGCAGTGAAATTAACGAGCAGTACTTC CASSEINEQYF
TRBJ1-2 TRBD1 - TRBV30 TGTGCCTGCTGGACAGGGGAGGGTGGCTACACCTTC CACWTGEGGYTF
TRBJ2-2 - - TRBV12-3/TRBV12-4 TGTGCCAGCAGTCCGCAGGGTCCCGGGGAGCTGTTTTTT CASSPQGPGELFF
TRBJ2-3 TRBD2 - TRBV7-2 TGTGCCAGCAGCTATACTAGCGGGGGGCCCCCAGATACGCAGTATTTT CASSYTSGGPPDTQYF